This entry features one TCR beta chain sequence. Its specificity is unknown. The entry originates in a study of Ad26.COV2.S vaccination and SARS-CoV-2 variants. Study-wide results and limits: Possibly, TCR breadth and depth analyses underestimated total T cell responses.

Germline loops: CDR1 ENHRY, CDR2 SYGVKD. The length of the CDR3 is 14 residues. Germline trimming cut 0 bases from V and 5 bases from J; bases unmatched to any gene: 3. Profiling relied on immunoSEQ multiplex PCR, and the TCRdb table lists in-frame clones only, not all of them. The table lists around 320,000 clones, roughly 84% of them singletons. Treatment of the sample: over 15 received Ad26.COV2.S at low or high dose, single or two shots; several received placebo; per-sample allocation not given. The samples date from day 63 after the first vaccine or placebo injection. This chain uses TRBV10-3 with TRBJ2-5; 7 positions agree with TRBD2. The sample was peripheral blood, taken in a trial of Ad26.COV2.S vaccine versus placebo. The receptor's source is a person between 18 and 65 years old who received the Ad26.COV2.S COVID-19 vaccine or a placebo. The CDR3: CAISESGGMETQYF. CDR3 nucleotides: TGTGCCATCAGTGAGTCGGGGGGGATGGAGACCCAGTACTTC.